These 19 T cell receptor beta chains were all obtained from the same sample, sequenced in a study of blood T cell repertoires in COVID-19. TCRdb keeps only in-frame clones here, not all; method: immunoSEQ multiplex PCR. Altogether some 200,000 clones are present, around 85% being singletons, with the ten largest covering about 2.4%. The sequenced material came from peripheral blood. The source of these receptors is a woman aged 70-85 years with COVID-19, enrolled during active disease.

The V call is TRBV19, the J call TRBJ1-6, with 11 bases matching TRBD1. The CDR3 runs 16 residues. In germline, CDR1 is LNHDA, CDR2 SQIVND (reference sequence). V gave up 6 bases and J gave up 6 bases; unmatched junction bases: 7. CDR3 in DNA: TGTGCCAGTAGCCGGGACAGGGGGAGTAGTAATTCACCCCTCCACTTT. Its protein product is CASSRDRGSSNSPLHF.

The J gene is TRBJ1-5, the V gene TRBV4-1; D is possibly TRBD1 (5 bases). This CDR3 region has 15 residues. Germline V CDR1 and CDR2: MGHRA, YSYEKL. V lost 4 bases and J 2 bases, leaving 12 bases between the germline ends. This chain's CDR3 is CASSPYGRGNQPQHF. CDR3 bases: TGCGCCAGCAGCCCATACGGCAGGGGCAATCAGCCCCAGCATTTT.

This clone appeared a single time. CDR3 nucleotide sequence: TGTGCCAGCAGTTTATCGAACAGGGGGGCTGGCTACACCTTC. This sequence encodes CASSLSNRGAGYTF. The V call is TRBV27, the J call TRBJ1-2; 8 bases match TRBD1. The CDR3 loop spans 14 amino acids. V was clipped by 0 bases and J by 7 bases; unmatched bases: 4. The germline V gene has CDR1 MNHEY and CDR2 SMNVEV (reference sequence).

This chain links TRBV4-2 with TRBJ2-7; 9 bases are a match to TRBD2. J gave up 2 bases and V 0 bases, and 5 bases lay outside the gene matches. The CDR3 loop spans 16 amino acids. The germline gives CDR1 LGHNA, CDR2 YNFKEQ. CDR3 nucleotides: TGTGCCAGCAGCCAAGAACTGCTAGCGGGGACCTACGAGCAGTACTTC. Protein product: CASSQELLAGTYEQYF.

This clone has only a few counts. The chain has TRBV7-2 and TRBJ2-5; 10 bases match TRBD1. CDR1 is SGHTA, CDR2 FQGNSA, per germline. After removal of 10 bases from V and 2 bases from J, the junction contained 4 bases not matched to a gene. The CDR3 runs to 13 residues. In DNA, the CDR3 is TGTGCCACCGGACAGGGGGGACAAGAGACCCAGTACTTC. Its protein is CATGQGGQETQYF.

This sequence joins TRBV13 and TRBJ1-5; 7 nucleotides line up with TRBD1. The CDR3 extends over 15 amino acids. V lost 1 base to trimming and J lost 5 bases; unmatched junction nucleotides: 5. From germline, CDR1 is PRHDT and CDR2 FYEKMQ (reference sequence). CDR3 sequence reads: CASSLEDRKHQPQHF. DNA for the CDR3: TGTGCCAGCAGCTTAGAGGACAGGAAACATCAGCCCCAGCATTTT.

V gene TRBV5-8 combines with J gene TRBJ1-2; weak D call: TRBD1 (6 bases). Between the trimmed V and J ends, which lost 4 bases and 11 bases, there was a span of 18 bases. CDR1 SGHTS and CDR2 YDEGEE come from the germline V gene. CDR3 size: 13 residues. Here the CDR3 DNA reads TGTGCCAGCAGCCAAGGGGGAATCCAAAGATACACCTTC. This translates into CASSQGGIQRYTF.

The rearrangement links TRBV5-1 to TRBJ1-2, with unresolved D. Germline V gene sequence: CDR1 SGHRS, CDR2 YFSETQ. V lost 0 bases and J lost 2, with 11 bases in between. This CDR3 has 15 residues. CDR3 nucleotide sequence: TGCGCCAGCAGCTTGGTGGAGGCCCCGAACTATGGCTACACCTTC. Amino acids: CASSLVEAPNYGYTF.

The V gene is TRBV4-3, the J gene TRBJ2-7; TRBD2 might be the D (7 bases). Trimming stripped 0 bases from V and 5 bases from J, with 17 bases between. Germline CDR1 and CDR2: LGHNA and YSLEER. CDR3 size: 16 residues. This chain's CDR3 is CASSQDPGGLLHEQYF. Here the CDR3 DNA reads TGCGCCAGCAGCCAAGATCCGGGGGGCCTTCTCCACGAGCAGTACTTC.

The chain couples TRBV27 to TRBJ1-2, with no clear D. Germline values: CDR1 MNHEY, CDR2 SMNVEV (reference sequence). The CDR3 length is 13 residues. V lost 2 bases, J lost 4 bases, and 8 bases lay in between. CDR3 nucleotide sequence: TGTGCCAGCAGTTTAAGAGAGGGCTATGGCTACACCTTC. Translated, it gives CASSLREGYGYTF.

In DNA, the CDR3 is TGTGCCAGCAGCCAAGATAACACAGATACGCAGTATTTT. Protein sequence: CASSQDNTDTQYF. The V and J genes are TRBV3-1 (or the pseudogene TRBV3-2) and TRBJ2-3; unclear D gene. V dropped 0 bases and J dropped 2 bases, with 3 bases sitting between them. The CDR3 totals 13 residues. CDR1 is LGHDT, CDR2 YNNKEL, per germline (reference sequence).

V gene TRBV3-1 (or the pseudogene TRBV3-2) combines with J gene TRBJ1-5; maybe TRBD1 (6 bases). There are 14 residues in the CDR3. V lost 5 bases to trimming and J lost 5 bases, with 13 bases between them. Germline CDR1 is LGHDT and CDR2 is YNNKEL (reference sequence). Here the CDR3 DNA reads TGTGCCAGCAGCGGTGACAGGCCGGATCAGCCCCAGCATTTT. Encoded protein: CASSGDRPDQPQHF.

The chain combines TRBV20-1 with TRBJ2-6; no definite D call. From germline, CDR1 is DFQATT and CDR2 SNEGSKA (reference sequence). V lost 0 bases and J 10 bases, leaving 4 bases between the germline ends. The CDR3 consists of 11 residues. The CDR3 DNA sequence: TGCAGTGCTAGAGATCGTAACGTCCTGACTTTC. It codes for CSARDRNVLTF.

In the case of this clone: Other nucleotide sequences from this sample produce the same CDR3. V usage is TRBV10-3 and J usage is TRBJ2-5; TRBD2 agrees at 7 bases. The CDR3 runs to 12 residues. V dropped 6 bases and J dropped 3; count of bases not matched to a gene: 1. Germline loops: CDR1 ENHRY, CDR2 SYGVKD. CDR3 sequence reads: CAIRGLEETQYF. In nucleotides, the CDR3 is TGTGCCATCAGAGGACTAGAAGAGACCCAGTACTTC.

This clone was recorded a few times. The chain links TRBV16 to TRBJ2-6; D remains ambiguous. Germline assignment: CDR1 KGHSY and CDR2 FQNENV. This CDR3 is built from 15 residues. V dropped 2 bases and J dropped 2 bases, with 7 bases sitting between them. Here the CDR3 reads CASSQSVAGANVLTF. The CDR3 region has the DNA TGTGCCAGCAGCCAAAGCGTTGCTGGGGCCAACGTCCTGACTTTC.

J is TRBJ2-1 and V is TRBV7-3; a weak D match, TRBD2 (5 bases). CDR1 and CDR2 (germline): SGHTA, FQGTGA. Trimming took off 7 bases at V and 0 bases at J, with 10 bases between the two ends. This CDR3 is 14 amino acids long. CDR3 coding DNA: TGTGCCAGCAAGAGCGGCAGCTCCTACAATGAGCAGTTCTTC. Translated: CASKSGSSYNEQFF.

This clone was counted only a few times. This chain links TRBV7-3 with TRBJ1-3; TRBD1 agrees at 7 bases. The CDR3 is made up of 15 amino acids. The ends lost 5 bases at V and 0 bases at J; junction bases unmatched: 4. Germline-derived CDR1 and CDR2 are SGHTA and FQGTGA. Here the CDR3 DNA reads TGTGCCAGCAGCCCGACAGGGTACTCTGGAAACACCATATATTTT. Encoded protein: CASSPTGYSGNTIYF.

The chain joins TRBV28 to TRBJ1-2, with 8 bases matching TRBD1. This CDR3 comprises 17 residues. J was trimmed by 1 base and V by 4 bases; bases with no gene match: 11. Germline CDR1 reads MDHEN; CDR2 reads SYDVKM. CDR3 DNA sequence: TGTGCCAGCAGTTCGACAGGGGATCCTTCCCTTAACTATGGCTACACCTTC. Its translation is CASSSTGDPSLNYGYTF.

The chain combines TRBV3-1 (or the pseudogene TRBV3-2) with TRBJ2-2; 8 nucleotides align to TRBD1. V shed 5 bases, J shed 4 bases, and the junction held 9 bases outside the gene matches. The germline V gene has CDR1 LGHDT and CDR2 YNNKEL (reference sequence). This CDR3 is 16 amino acids long. CDR3 amino acids: CASSYRTGLGTGELFF. The CDR3 coding sequence is TGTGCCAGCAGCTACAGGACAGGGCTAGGCACCGGGGAGCTGTTTTTT.